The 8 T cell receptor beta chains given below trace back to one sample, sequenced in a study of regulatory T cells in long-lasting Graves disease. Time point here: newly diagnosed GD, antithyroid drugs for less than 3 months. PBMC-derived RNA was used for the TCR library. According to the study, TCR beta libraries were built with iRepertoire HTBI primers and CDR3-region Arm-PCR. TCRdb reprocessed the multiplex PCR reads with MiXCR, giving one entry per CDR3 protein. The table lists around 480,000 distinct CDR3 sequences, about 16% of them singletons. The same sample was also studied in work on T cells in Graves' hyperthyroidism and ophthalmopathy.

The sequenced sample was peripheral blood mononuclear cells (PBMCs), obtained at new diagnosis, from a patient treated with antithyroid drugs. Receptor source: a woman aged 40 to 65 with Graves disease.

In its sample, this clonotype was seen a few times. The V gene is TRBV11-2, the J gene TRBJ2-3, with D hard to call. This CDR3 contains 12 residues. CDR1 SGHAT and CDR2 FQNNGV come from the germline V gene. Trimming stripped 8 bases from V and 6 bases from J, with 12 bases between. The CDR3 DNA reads TGTGCCAGCCGAAAGTTGGACGATACGCAGTATTTT. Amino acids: CASRKLDDTQYF.

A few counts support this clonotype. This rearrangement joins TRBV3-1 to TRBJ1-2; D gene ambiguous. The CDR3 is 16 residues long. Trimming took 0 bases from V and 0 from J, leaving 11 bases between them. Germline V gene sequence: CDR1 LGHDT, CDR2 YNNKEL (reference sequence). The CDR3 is CASSQDDKTTNYGYTF. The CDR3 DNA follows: TGTGCCAGCAGCCAAGACGACAAGACTACTAACTATGGCTACACCTTC.

Here the CDR3 DNA reads TGCGCCAGCAGCCAAGCTCAAGGGACTAGCGGGGGTGGGGAGCTGTTTTTT. It encodes CASSQAQGTSGGGELFF. The V gene is TRBV4-1, the J gene TRBJ2-2, with TRBD2 identical over 14 bases. Looked up from germline, CDR1 is MGHRA and CDR2 is YSYEKL. The V gene end was trimmed by 1 base and the J gene end by 8 bases; junction bases not matched to a gene: 6. CDR3 length: 17 residues.

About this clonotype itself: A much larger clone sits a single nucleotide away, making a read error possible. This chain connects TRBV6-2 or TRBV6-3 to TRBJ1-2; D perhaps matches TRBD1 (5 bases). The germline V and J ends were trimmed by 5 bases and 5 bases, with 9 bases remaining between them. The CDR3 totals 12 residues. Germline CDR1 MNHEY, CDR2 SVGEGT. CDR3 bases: TGTGCCAGCAGTAGACAGTGGTATGGCTACACCTTC. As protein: CASSRQWYGYTF.

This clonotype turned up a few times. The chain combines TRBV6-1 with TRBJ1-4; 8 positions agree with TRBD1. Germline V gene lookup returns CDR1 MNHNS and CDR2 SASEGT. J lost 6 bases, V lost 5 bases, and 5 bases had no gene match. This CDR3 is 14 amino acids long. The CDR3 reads CASSRTGLDEKLFF. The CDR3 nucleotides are TGTGCCAGCAGTCGGACAGGGCTCGATGAAAAACTGTTTTTT.

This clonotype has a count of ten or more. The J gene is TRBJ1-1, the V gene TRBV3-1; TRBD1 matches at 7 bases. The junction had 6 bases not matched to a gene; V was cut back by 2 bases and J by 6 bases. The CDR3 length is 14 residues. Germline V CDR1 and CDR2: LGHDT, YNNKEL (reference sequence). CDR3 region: CASSQTFQGAEAFF. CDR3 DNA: TGTGCCAGCAGCCAAACGTTTCAGGGGGCTGAAGCTTTCTTT.

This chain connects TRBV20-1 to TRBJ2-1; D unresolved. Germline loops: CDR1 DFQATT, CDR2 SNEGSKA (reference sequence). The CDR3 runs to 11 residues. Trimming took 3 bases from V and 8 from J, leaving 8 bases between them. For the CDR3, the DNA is TGCAGTGCTAGTTTAAGGGATGAGCAGTTCTTC. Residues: CSASLRDEQFF.

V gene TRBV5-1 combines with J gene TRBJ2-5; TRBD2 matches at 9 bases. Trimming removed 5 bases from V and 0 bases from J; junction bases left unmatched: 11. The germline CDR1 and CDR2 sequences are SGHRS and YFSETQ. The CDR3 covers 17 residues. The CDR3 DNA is TGCGCCAGCAGTGGCCCTAGCGGGGACCAGTACCAAGAGACCCAGTACTTC. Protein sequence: CASSGPSGDQYQETQYF.